This TCR beta chain comes out of a study of cytomegalovirus exposure and HLA in healthy donors. The length of the CDR3 is 13 residues. Per germline, CDR1 SGHRS and CDR2 YFSETQ. Trimming left V 1 base short and J 3 bases short, with 7 bases between. Worth noting for this clone: No antigen is known for it.

Broader study findings: It was assumed in the presence/absence analyses that sequencing depth was roughly uniform across donors. It was around 160 TCR beta chains that were listed as cytomegalovirus-associated. Specificity of a few CMV-associated chains for CMV antigens was verified in vitro. As a later analysis showed, several of the most significant clusters appeared to be linked to common viral pathogens.

Primers: 60 Vbeta forward and 13 Jbeta reverse. Produced via immunoSEQ multiplex PCR; TCRdb's table is partial and in-frame only. Of about 96,000 clones listed, about 70% are singletons. This TCR came from a woman between 65 and 79 years old in good health and CMV-seropositive. The rearrangement joins TRBV5-1 to TRBJ2-5; D might be TRBD2 (5 bases). The specimen sequenced was PBMCs. CDR3 bases: TGCGCCAGCAGCTTGTTTAGCGAAGAGACCCAGTACTTC. This encodes CASSLFSEETQYF.